One and the same sample provided the 20 T cell receptor beta chains below, sequenced in a study of blood T cell repertoires in COVID-19. The repertoire was sequenced with immunoSEQ multiplex PCR; TCRdb's copy has only in-frame clones and lacks some. The data show tens of thousands of clones, roughly 85% seen once. The source material was peripheral blood. These receptors all come from a human donor in a cohort sampled during active COVID-19.

V is TRBV5-6 and J is TRBJ2-1; 9 nucleotides line up with TRBD1. The CDR3 contains 15 residues. Trimming took 5 bases from V and 7 from J; bases not matched to a gene: 10. Germline V gives CDR1 SGHDT, CDR2 YYEEEE. CDR3 sequence reads: CASRVTGGARNEQFF. In DNA form, the CDR3 reads TGTGCCAGCAGGGTCACAGGGGGCGCCAGGAATGAGCAGTTCTTC.

As DNA, the CDR3 is TGTGCCAGCAGTTCGAGACATCCACCAGGCAATCAGCCCCAGCATTTT. Encoded protein: CASSSRHPPGNQPQHF. This chain links TRBV27 with TRBJ1-5; no definite D call. V was pared by 4 bases and J by 2 bases, with 15 bases between. Germline assignment: CDR1 MNHEY and CDR2 SMNVEV (reference sequence). There are 16 residues in the CDR3.

The chain recombines TRBV12-3 or TRBV12-4 with TRBJ1-2; a weak D match, TRBD1 (5 bases). Trimming removed 3 bases at V and 1 base at J, with 6 bases between. This CDR3 is 13 amino acids long. In DNA, the CDR3 is TGTGCCAGCAGTTTGCAGGGTAACTATGGCTACACCTTC. This gives the protein CASSLQGNYGYTF.

The chain carries TRBV19 and TRBJ1-1; a weak D match, TRBD1 (6 bases). Between the trimmed V and J ends, which lost 4 bases and 5 bases, there was a span of 11 bases. Germline assignment: CDR1 LNHDA and CDR2 SQIVND (reference sequence). There are 13 residues in the CDR3. CDR3 protein: CASSTRGATEAFF. The CDR3 DNA reads TGTGCCAGTAGTACCAGGGGTGCGACTGAAGCTTTCTTT.

This chain joins TRBV11-1 and TRBJ2-7, with 7 positions matching TRBD2. Looked up from germline, CDR1 is SGHAT and CDR2 is FQDESV (reference sequence). J lost 0 bases, V lost 1 base, and 0 bases had no gene match. The CDR3 is 14 residues long. CDR3 bases: TGTGCCAGCAGCTTAGGCGGGAGCTCCTACGAGCAGTACTTC. Translation: CASSLGGSSYEQYF.

The V gene is TRBV20-1, the J gene TRBJ1-1; no clear D. Trimming pared 3 bases from V and 6 bases from J, leaving 11 bases between. Germline CDR1 reads DFQATT; CDR2 reads SNEGSKA (reference sequence). CDR3 length: 12 amino acids. The CDR3 is CSASDGRSEAFF. CDR3 sequence (DNA): TGCAGTGCTAGTGATGGGAGGTCTGAAGCTTTCTTT.

This chain connects TRBV3-1 (or the pseudogene TRBV3-2) to TRBJ2-7; 7 positions match TRBD2. The ends lost 2 bases at V and 0 bases at J; junction bases unmatched: 7. The length of the CDR3 is 16 residues. Germline V gene lookup returns CDR1 LGHDT and CDR2 YNNKEL (reference sequence). The CDR3 DNA sequence: TGTGCCAGCAGCCAATACTCCGGGACTACCTCCTACGAGCAGTACTTC. Translated: CASSQYSGTTSYEQYF.

The rearrangement joins TRBV30 to TRBJ1-3; perhaps TRBD1 as D (5 bases). Germline values: CDR1 GTSNPN, CDR2 SVGIG (reference sequence). The V end was cut by 5 bases, the J end by 0 bases, with 5 bases between. The CDR3 spans 12 residues. Written as DNA, the CDR3 is TGTGCCTGGCAGGGCTCTGGAAACACCATATATTTT. It is translated as CAWQGSGNTIYF.

The rearrangement joins TRBV11-1 to TRBJ1-1; 8 positions agree with TRBD1. CDR3 length: 13 amino acids. The V segment lost 6 bases and the J segment 8 bases; nucleotides outside the gene matches: 8. Per germline, CDR1 SGHAT and CDR2 FQDESV (reference sequence). The CDR3 loop is CASRSGGNGEAFF. CDR3 in DNA: TGTGCCAGCAGATCAGGGGGCAACGGGGAAGCTTTCTTT.

The gene calls are TRBV6-6 and TRBJ2-3, with 12 bases aligning to TRBD2. J gave up 7 bases and V 4 bases, and 3 bases lay outside the gene matches. Looked up from germline, CDR1 is MNHNY and CDR2 is SVGAGI (reference sequence). The CDR3 covers 14 residues. CDR3 loop: CASSFGLAGNTQYF. The CDR3 DNA follows: TGTGCCAGCAGTTTTGGACTAGCGGGGAATACGCAGTATTTT.

The gene calls are TRBV10-3 and TRBJ2-7, with TRBD2 identical over 14 bases. Germline CDR1 is ENHRY and CDR2 is SYGVKD. Trimming took 4 bases from V and 0 from J; bases not matched to a gene: 11. The CDR3 covers 19 residues. The CDR3 region is CAISAPGTSGSWGSYEQYF. In DNA, the CDR3 is TGTGCCATCAGTGCCCCCGGGACTAGCGGGAGTTGGGGCTCCTACGAGCAGTACTTC.

This chain connects TRBV15 to TRBJ1-1, with TRBD1 as a possible D gene (6 bases). The germline V and J ends were trimmed by 1 base and 5 bases, with 14 bases remaining between them. CDR3 length: 15 residues. Germline CDR1 and CDR2: LNHNV and YYDKDF (reference sequence). CDR3 DNA: TGTGCCACCAGCAGAGCGGGACAAGATTCTACTGAAGCTTTCTTT. Encoded protein: CATSRAGQDSTEAFF.

The V gene is TRBV7-9, the J gene TRBJ2-7; TRBD2 agrees at 11 bases. The CDR3 is 17 residues long. Trimming removed 5 bases from V and 0 bases from J; junction bases left unmatched: 9. In germline, CDR1 is SEHNR, CDR2 FQNEAQ (reference sequence). The CDR3 nucleotides read TGTGCCAGCAGCCGAGAACAACTAGCGGGGGACTCCTACGAGCAGTACTTC. It specifies CASSREQLAGDSYEQYF. Full variable domain (rest looked up from reference TRBV7-9 and TRBJ2-7): DTGVSQNPRHKITKRGQNVTFRCDPISEHNRLYWYRQTLGQGPEFLTYFQNEAQLEKSRLLSDRFSAERPKGSFSTLEIQRTEQGDSAMYLCASSREQLAGDSYEQYFGPGTRLTVT.

This clone was observed once. The rearrangement joins TRBV7-2 to TRBJ2-1, with 8 bases fitting TRBD2. Germline values: CDR1 SGHTA, CDR2 FQGNSA. Unmatched junction bases numbered 2, after V lost 0 bases and J lost 7 bases. The length of the CDR3 is 14 residues. The CDR3 coding sequence is TGTGCCAGCAGCTTAGCTAGCGGGGTGAATGAGCAGTTCTTC. Protein sequence: CASSLASGVNEQFF.

The genes are TRBV12-3 or TRBV12-4 and TRBJ1-2, with 7 bases aligning to TRBD1. The CDR3 is 13 amino acids. The V and J ends lost 7 bases and 8 bases, in that order; junction bases with no gene match: 10. The CDR3: CASTPGDSRGYTF. CDR3 DNA: TGTGCCAGCACCCCGGGGGACAGCCGAGGCTACACCTTC.

The chain carries TRBV5-1 and TRBJ1-1; D might be TRBD1 (6 bases). This CDR3 has 15 residues. Between the trimmed V and J ends, which lost 5 bases and 1 base, there was a span of 15 bases. The germline gives CDR1 SGHRS, CDR2 YFSETQ. The CDR3 region is CASRTQGVANTEAFF. For the CDR3, the DNA is TGCGCCAGCAGGACACAGGGTGTAGCGAACACTGAAGCTTTCTTT.

This clone has just a few counts. The rearrangement joins TRBV20-1 to TRBJ1-1, with D perhaps matching TRBD1 (5 bases). Trimming took off 3 bases at V and 12 bases at J, with 20 bases between the two ends. CDR3 size: 13 residues. Germline-derived CDR1 and CDR2 are DFQATT and SNEGSKA (reference sequence). CDR3 bases: TGCAGTGCTAGTGGTAGCTCGCAGGGTAAGCCTTTCTTT. Amino acids: CSASGSSQGKPFF.

The table lists this clone with a count of one. The chain joins TRBV11-3 to TRBJ2-3; tentatively, D is TRBD1 (5 bases). The CDR3 length is 14 residues. From germline, CDR1 is SGHNT and CDR2 YENEEA. The V and J ends lost 4 bases and 6 bases respectively, with 14 bases between them. DNA for the CDR3: TGTGCCAGCAGCTCCGGACACCTGGACGATACGCAGTATTTT. The encoded protein is CASSSGHLDDTQYF.

The chain couples TRBV18 to TRBJ2-5; possibly TRBD1 for D (6 bases). The germline V gene encodes CDR1 KGHSH and CDR2 LQKENI. The CDR3 has 16 residues. V dropped 1 base and J dropped 3 bases, with 15 bases sitting between them. The chain's CDR3 is CASSPRSTGGEETQYF. The CDR3 DNA sequence: TGTGCCAGCTCACCACGCTCGACAGGAGGCGAAGAGACCCAGTACTTC. The variable domain in full, completed from reference TRBV18 and TRBJ2-5, reads NAGVMQNPRHLVRRRGQEARLRCSPMKGHSHVYWYRQLPEEGLKFMVYLQKENIIDESGMPKERFSAEFPKEGPSILRIQQVVRGDSAAYFCASSPRSTGGEETQYFGPGTRLLVL.

This chain connects TRBV23-1 to TRBJ2-7; 8 bases are shared with TRBD1. TRBV23-1 is known as an ORF, though its function is uncertain. Trimming at V came to 0 bases and at J to 4 bases, leaving 14 bases not matched to a gene. This CDR3 has 18 amino acids. The CDR3 nucleotides are TGCGCCAGCAGTCAATCATCCGACAGGGGACCTAAGCGGTACGAGCAGTACTTC. As protein: CASSQSSDRGPKRYEQYF.